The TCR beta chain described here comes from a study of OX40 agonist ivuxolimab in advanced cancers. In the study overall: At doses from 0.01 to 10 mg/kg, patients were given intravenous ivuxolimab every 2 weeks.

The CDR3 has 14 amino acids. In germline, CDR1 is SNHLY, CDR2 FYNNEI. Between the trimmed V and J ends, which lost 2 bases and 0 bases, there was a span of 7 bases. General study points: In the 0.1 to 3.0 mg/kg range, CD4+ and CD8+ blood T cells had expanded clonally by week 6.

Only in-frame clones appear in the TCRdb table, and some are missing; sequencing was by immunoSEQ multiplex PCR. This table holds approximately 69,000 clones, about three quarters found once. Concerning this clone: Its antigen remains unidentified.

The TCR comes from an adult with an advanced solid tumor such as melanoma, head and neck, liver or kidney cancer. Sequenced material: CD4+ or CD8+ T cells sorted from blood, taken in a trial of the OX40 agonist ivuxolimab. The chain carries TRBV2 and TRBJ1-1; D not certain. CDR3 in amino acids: CASSESTVNTEAFF. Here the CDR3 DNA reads TGTGCCAGCAGTGAATCTACAGTGAACACTGAAGCTTTCTTT.